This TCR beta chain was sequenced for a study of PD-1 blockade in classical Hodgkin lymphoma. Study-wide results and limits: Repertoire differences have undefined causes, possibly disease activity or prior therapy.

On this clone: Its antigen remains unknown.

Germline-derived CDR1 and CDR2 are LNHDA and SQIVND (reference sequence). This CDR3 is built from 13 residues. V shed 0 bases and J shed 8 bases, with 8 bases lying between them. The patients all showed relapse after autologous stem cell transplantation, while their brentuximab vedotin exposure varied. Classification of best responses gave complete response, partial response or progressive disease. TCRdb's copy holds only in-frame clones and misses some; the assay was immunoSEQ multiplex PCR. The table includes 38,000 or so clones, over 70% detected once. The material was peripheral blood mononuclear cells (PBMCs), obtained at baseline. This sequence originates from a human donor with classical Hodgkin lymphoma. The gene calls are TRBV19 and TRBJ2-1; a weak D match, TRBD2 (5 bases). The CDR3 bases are TGTGCCAGTAGTATAGATCTAGCCTATGAGCAGTTCTTC. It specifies CASSIDLAYEQFF.